This T cell receptor beta chain was recorded in a study of blood T cell repertoires in COVID-19. Study overall: In each case, the material was cDNA or gDNA derived from T cells, B-cell-depleted T cells, or PBMCs.

The data were produced by immunoSEQ multiplex PCR, yet TCRdb's version contains in-frame clones alone and is incomplete. The sample lists about 250,000 clones, roughly 83% occurring once. On this clone itself: Other DNA sequences from this sample encode an identical CDR3 as well.

Deletions cut 5 bases from V and 0 bases from J, with 13 bases between. The CDR3 contains 16 residues. Germline V gene data show CDR1 as SGHVS and CDR2 as FNYEAQ. The source material was peripheral blood. The TCR was taken from a man older than 75 with acute or convalescent COVID-19. V usage is TRBV7-6 and J usage is TRBJ2-2, with D possibly matching TRBD1 (6 bases). CDR3 residues: CASSRPQGANTGELFF. In DNA, the CDR3 is TGTGCCAGCAGCCGTCCACAGGGCGCGAACACCGGGGAGCTGTTTTTT.